This T cell receptor beta chain was retrieved from a study of blood T cells in healthy people across ages. It was with a sample-barcoded 5' primer and a J-beta primer mix that a second PCR of roughly 7 to 12 cycles was run. TCRdb ran MiXCR on the 5' RACE reads and lists one entry per CDR3 protein. The table shows roughly 860,000 distinct CDR3 sequences, with under 80% occurring only once. The donors, all healthy, were Caucasians living in Russia, aged 6 to 90. Germline V gene lookup returns CDR1 DFQATT and CDR2 SNEGSKA (reference sequence). V lost 6 bases to trimming and J lost 1 base, with 11 bases between them. The CDR3 contains 13 residues.

The V call is TRBV20-1, the J call TRBJ2-3; D possibly corresponds to TRBD2 (6 bases). This TCR derives from a man aged 25-45 years in good health. The specimen sequenced was blood. CDR3 residues: CSAPSDGTDTQYF. The CDR3 region has the DNA TGCAGTGCCCCTAGCGACGGCACAGATACGCAGTATTTT.